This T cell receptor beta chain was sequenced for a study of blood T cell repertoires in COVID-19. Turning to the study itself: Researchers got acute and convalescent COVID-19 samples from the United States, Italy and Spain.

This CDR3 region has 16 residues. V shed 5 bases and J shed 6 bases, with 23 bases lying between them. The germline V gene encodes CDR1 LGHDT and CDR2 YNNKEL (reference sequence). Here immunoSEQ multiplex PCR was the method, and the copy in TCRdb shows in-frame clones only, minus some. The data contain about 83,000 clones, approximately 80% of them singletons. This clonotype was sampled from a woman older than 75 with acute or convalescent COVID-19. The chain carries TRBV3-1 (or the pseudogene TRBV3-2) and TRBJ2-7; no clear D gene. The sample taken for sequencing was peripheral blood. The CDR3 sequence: CASSTSTHPRPGEQYF. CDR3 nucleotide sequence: TGTGCCAGCAGCACCTCAACCCACCCCCGGCCGGGCGAGCAGTACTTC.